The next 21 T cell receptor beta chains were all read from a single sample in a study of T cell changes during pregnancy in multiple sclerosis. This table comes from immunoSEQ multiplex PCR, and its TCRdb copy is limited to in-frame clones, with some not included. The top ten hold 0.5% to 0.85% of the sample, which has tens of thousands of clones, around 91% seen once. Sequencing used CD4+ T cells from peripheral blood mononuclear cells, obtained in the second trimester of pregnancy. The origin of the receptors is a female donor in good health, enrolled as a control in a pregnancy study.

The chain links TRBV11-1 to TRBJ2-2; the match to TRBD2 covers 13 bases. CDR3 length: 16 residues. CDR1 and CDR2 (germline): SGHAT, FQDESV (reference sequence). The ends lost 5 bases at V and 5 bases at J; junction bases unmatched: 5. The CDR3 bases are TGTGCCAGCAGCCCCCTGGGACTAGCGGGAACCGGGGAGCTGTTTTTT. Translating gives CASSPLGLAGTGELFF.

The V and J genes are TRBV9 and TRBJ2-3; possible D gene TRBD2, 6 bases. V shed 4 bases and J shed 5 bases, with 20 bases lying between them. Germline CDR1 reads SGDLS; CDR2 reads YYNGEE. The CDR3 consists of 16 residues. The CDR3 reads CASSPTPGEQEDTQYF. The CDR3 DNA follows: TGTGCCAGCAGCCCTACTCCGGGGGAGCAGGAAGATACGCAGTATTTT.

The V and J genes are TRBV30 and TRBJ1-4, with 9 bases that match TRBD1. Germline lookup yields CDR1 GTSNPN and CDR2 SVGIG (reference sequence). The CDR3 loop spans 14 amino acids. V trimming: 2 bases; J trimming: 8 bases; junction bases outside the gene matches: 6. The CDR3 protein is CAWSLGQGDEKLFF. For the CDR3, the DNA is TGTGCCTGGAGTTTGGGACAGGGCGACGAAAAACTGTTTTTT.

The chain links TRBV10-3 to TRBJ1-4, with D possibly TRBD1 on 6 matching bases. CDR3 size: 15 residues. With 11 bases removed from V and 8 bases from J, the gap between germline ends came to 24 bases. Germline CDR1 is ENHRY and CDR2 is SYGVKD. Here the CDR3 DNA reads TGTGCCGCCTCATCCCCGACAGGCCGCGGGGAAAAACTGTTTTTT. The encoded protein is CAASSPTGRGEKLFF.

The DNA for the CDR3 is TGTGCCAGCAGTAGGATGACAGGGGGGTACGAGCAGTACTTC. Residues: CASSRMTGGYEQYF. The chain combines TRBV7-9 with TRBJ2-7; 9 bases match TRBD1. The V gene end was trimmed by 6 bases and the J gene end by 4 bases; junction bases not matched to a gene: 7. This CDR3 comprises 14 residues. Looked up from germline, CDR1 is SEHNR and CDR2 is FQNEAQ (reference sequence).

The J gene is TRBJ1-1, the V gene TRBV6-5, with D hard to call. Germline V lookup: CDR1 MNHEY, CDR2 SVGAGI. V dropped 4 bases and J dropped 4 bases, with 16 bases sitting between them. The CDR3 totals 15 residues. The CDR3 is CASSSSRGRPTEAFF. For the CDR3, the DNA is TGTGCCAGCAGTTCCTCTCGAGGGAGGCCCACTGAAGCTTTCTTT.

This chain connects TRBV28 to TRBJ2-2; perhaps TRBD1 as D (5 bases). The germline gives CDR1 MDHEN, CDR2 SYDVKM. The CDR3 contains 13 residues. V was shortened by 7 bases and J by 4 bases, with 10 bases between the two germline ends. The CDR3 reads CASNQGRTGELFF. The CDR3 DNA reads as TGTGCCAGCAACCAGGGTCGCACCGGGGAGCTGTTTTTT.

V gene TRBV30 combines with J gene TRBJ1-4; tentatively, D is TRBD1 (6 bases). CDR1 and CDR2 from the germline V gene are GTSNPN and SVGIG (reference sequence). Between the trimmed V and J ends, which lost 5 bases and 7 bases, there was a span of 14 bases. The CDR3 totals 13 residues. CDR3 region: CAWARGHGEKLFF. The CDR3 DNA sequence: TGTGCCTGGGCCAGGGGTCACGGTGAAAAACTGTTTTTT.

This clone was seen just once. The V gene is TRBV20-1, the J gene TRBJ1-2; no firm D call. V dropped 6 bases and J dropped 2 bases, with 4 bases sitting between them. Germline lookup yields CDR1 DFQATT and CDR2 SNEGSKA (reference sequence). The CDR3 covers 10 residues. The CDR3 protein is CSAPNYGYTF. The CDR3 nucleotides are TGCAGTGCCCCAAACTATGGCTACACCTTC.

The rearrangement links TRBV7-2 to TRBJ2-1; 8 bases are a match to TRBD1. Germline loops: CDR1 SGHTA, CDR2 FQGNSA. The CDR3 spans 14 residues. Losses at the gene ends were 4 bases for V and 6 bases for J; bases not matched to a gene: 5. CDR3 loop: CASSSGQGGNEQFF. In nucleotides, the CDR3 is TGTGCCAGCAGCTCAGGACAGGGTGGCAATGAGCAGTTCTTC.

This chain links TRBV7-6 with TRBJ2-5, with TRBD1 matching over 9 bases. This CDR3 has 16 amino acids. J was trimmed by 4 bases and V by 4 bases; bases with no gene match: 10. Germline CDR1 is SGHVS and CDR2 is FNYEAQ. CDR3 protein: CASSSRTGALGETQYF. In DNA, the CDR3 is TGTGCCAGCAGCTCCAGGACAGGGGCATTGGGAGAGACCCAGTACTTC. Full variable domain (missing parts from reference TRBV7-6 and TRBJ2-5): GAGVSQSPRYKVTKRGQDVALRCDPISGHVSLYWYRQALGQGPEFLTYFNYEAQQDKSGLPNDRFSAERPEGSISTLTIQRTEQRDSAMYRCASSSRTGALGETQYFGPGTRLLVL.

This clone is a singleton in its sample. The chain links TRBV19 to TRBJ1-1, with D hard to call. CDR1 is LNHDA and CDR2 is SQIVND in the germline V gene (reference sequence). Trimming stripped 1 base from V and 1 base from J, with 4 bases between. This CDR3 has 13 amino acids. The CDR3, as DNA: TGTGCCAGTAGTATAGCATCGAACACTGAAGCTTTCTTT. Encoded protein: CASSIASNTEAFF.

This clone was counted a few times. The chain uses TRBV7-2 and TRBJ1-1; D unclear. This CDR3 region has 15 residues. Germline lookup yields CDR1 SGHTA and CDR2 FQGNSA. V shed 5 bases and J shed 4 bases, with 17 bases lying between them. This CDR3 reads CASSNRAGAATEAFF. Written as DNA, the CDR3 is TGTGCCAGCAGCAACAGAGCGGGAGCGGCCACTGAAGCTTTCTTT.

This rearrangement joins TRBV19 to TRBJ1-5; perhaps TRBD1 as D (5 bases). This CDR3 contains 13 residues. Germline V lookup: CDR1 LNHDA, CDR2 SQIVND (reference sequence). V was trimmed by 3 bases and J by 6 bases, leaving 9 bases between them. The DNA for the CDR3 is TGTGCCAGTAGTATTGGGGGAGGTCAGCCCCAGCATTTT. This gives the protein CASSIGGGQPQHF.

The genes are TRBV6-5 and TRBJ2-7, with a weak D call TRBD1 (5 bases). V shed 0 bases and J shed 3 bases, with 15 bases lying between them. The CDR3 length is 16 residues. Germline V gene sequence: CDR1 MNHEY, CDR2 SVGAGI. CDR3 residues: CASSYSPTDRYYEQYF. The CDR3 region has the DNA TGTGCCAGCAGTTACTCACCTACCGACAGATACTACGAGCAGTACTTC.

The J gene is TRBJ1-1, the V gene TRBV7-2, with TRBD1 identical over 7 bases. Trimming at V came to 2 bases and at J to 1 base, leaving 1 base not matched to a gene. Germline CDR1 is SGHTA and CDR2 is FQGNSA. The CDR3 loop spans 14 amino acids. The CDR3 DNA sequence: TGTGCCAGCAGCTTACAGGGGGGGAACACTGAAGCTTTCTTT. Amino acids: CASSLQGGNTEAFF. Combining the CDR3 with reference TRBV7-2 and TRBJ1-1 gives the whole variable domain GAGVSQSPSNKVTEKGKDVELRCDPISGHTALYWYRQSLGQGLEFLIYFQGNSAPDKSGLPSDRFSAERTGGSVSTLTIQRTQQEDSAVYLCASSLQGGNTEAFFGQGTRLTVV.

The chain employs TRBV7-9 and TRBJ1-1; D not certain. The CDR3 is 15 residues long. The V end lost 1 base, the J end lost 0 bases, and 9 bases lay between the germline ends. The germline V gene encodes CDR1 SEHNR and CDR2 FQNEAQ (reference sequence). In nucleotides, the CDR3 is TGTGCCAGCAGCTTAGTTGGGCTCATGAACACTGAAGCTTTCTTT. Protein: CASSLVGLMNTEAFF.

The sample holds one count of this clone. Written as DNA, the CDR3 is TGTGCCAGCAGCTCACAGGGGATGGGCAATCAGCCCCAGCATTTT. Translated: CASSSQGMGNQPQHF. The V gene is TRBV5-6, the J gene TRBJ1-5; 7 bases map to TRBD1. The CDR3 has 15 amino acids. Losses at the gene ends were 3 bases for V and 2 bases for J; bases not matched to a gene: 5. The V gene's germline CDR1 is SGHDT and CDR2 YYEEEE.

The chain joins TRBV10-1 to TRBJ2-3; maybe TRBD2 (7 bases). This CDR3 comprises 19 residues. V lost 3 bases and J lost 2, with 24 bases in between. CDR1 is WNHNN, CDR2 SYGVQD, per germline (reference sequence). As DNA, the CDR3 is TGCGCCAGCAGTGACCACAGTTCGCGGGGGCCGACATACACAGATACGCAGTATTTT. As protein: CASSDHSSRGPTYTDTQYF.

V gene TRBV4-3 combines with J gene TRBJ1-2, with a tentative D call TRBD1 (6 bases). This CDR3 spans 14 amino acids. CDR1 is LGHNA and CDR2 is YSLEER in the germline V gene. The germline V and J ends were trimmed by 1 base and 2 bases, with 8 bases remaining between them. In DNA, the CDR3 is TGCGCCAGCAGCCAAGTCCAGGGGAACTATGGCTACACCTTC. Its protein is CASSQVQGNYGYTF.

The V call is TRBV20-1, the J call TRBJ2-5; maybe TRBD2 (6 bases). V dropped 8 bases and J dropped 5 bases, with 12 bases sitting between them. Germline CDR1 DFQATT, CDR2 SNEGSKA (reference sequence). The length of the CDR3 is 11 residues. The CDR3 coding sequence is TGCAGTACGACTAGGCTGGAGACCCAGTACTTC. This translates into CSTTRLETQYF.